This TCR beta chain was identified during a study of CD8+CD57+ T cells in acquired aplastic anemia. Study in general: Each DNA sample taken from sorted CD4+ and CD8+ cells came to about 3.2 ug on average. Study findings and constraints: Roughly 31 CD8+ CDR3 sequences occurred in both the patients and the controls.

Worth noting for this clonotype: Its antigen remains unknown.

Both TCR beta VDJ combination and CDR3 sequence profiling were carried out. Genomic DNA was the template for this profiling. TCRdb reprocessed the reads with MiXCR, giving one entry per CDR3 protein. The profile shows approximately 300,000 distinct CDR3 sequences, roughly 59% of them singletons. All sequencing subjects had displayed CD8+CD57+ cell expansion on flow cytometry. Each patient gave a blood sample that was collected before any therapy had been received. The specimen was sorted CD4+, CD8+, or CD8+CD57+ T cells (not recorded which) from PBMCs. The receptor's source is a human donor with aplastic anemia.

For the CDR3, the DNA is TGTGCCAGCAGTCGGACAGTGGGCACAGATACGCAGTATTTT. Protein: CASSRTVGTDTQYF. The V gene is TRBV6-5, the J gene TRBJ2-3; weak D call: TRBD1 (6 bases). V was trimmed by 5 bases and J by 1 base, leaving 10 bases between them. The length of the CDR3 is 14 residues. Germline V gene sequence: CDR1 MNHEY, CDR2 SVGAGI.